Following are 25 T cell receptor beta chains from one sample sequenced in a study of beta chain features in type 1 diabetes. Study results and limitations: TCRB CDR3s from Type 1 diabetes patients were moderately but significantly shorter in all four CD4+ subsets.

The antigens of these receptors remain unknown. Expressed TCRB transcripts were sequenced, since all the RNA that had been isolated was reverse transcribed. The method was immunoSEQ multiplex PCR; TCRdb's version includes in-frame clones alone and lacks a portion of them. The data hold roughly 160,000 clones, with approximately 7.9% observed a single time. Material: central memory CD4+ T cells from blood. The receptors derive from a man aged 18-30 years with type 1 diabetes.

The V call is TRBV11-2, the J call TRBJ2-1, with D perhaps TRBD2 (6 bases). CDR1 SGHAT and CDR2 FQNNGV come from the germline V gene. CDR3 length: 15 amino acids. Trimming pared 0 bases from V and 6 bases from J, leaving 12 bases between. For the CDR3, the DNA is TGTGCCAGCAGCTTAGAAGGAGGGCCAAGCAATGAGCAGTTCTTC. Translating it yields CASSLEGGPSNEQFF. Filled out from reference TRBV11-2 and TRBJ2-1, the complete variable domain reads EAGVAQSPRYKIIEKRQSVAFWCNPISGHATLYWYQQILGQGPKLLIQFQNNGVVDDSQLPKDRFSAERLKGVDSTLKIQPAKLEDSAVYLCASSLEGGPSNEQFFGPGTRLTVL.

This sequence joins TRBV20-1 and TRBJ2-3; D not certain. The germline V and J ends were trimmed by 4 bases and 6 bases, with 8 bases remaining between them. The CDR3 has 11 residues. Germline CDR1 DFQATT, CDR2 SNEGSKA (reference sequence). CDR3 DNA: TGCAGTGCTACAAAAGCGGATACGCAGTATTTT. Translated, it gives CSATKADTQYF.

The chain uses TRBV4-3 and TRBJ2-1; D is unclear. Trimming pared 0 bases from V and 10 bases from J, leaving 16 bases between. The CDR3 has 15 residues. CDR1 is LGHNA, CDR2 YSLEER, per germline. Here the CDR3 DNA reads TGCGCCAGCAGCCAAGAGGGTGGGCAGTCAAGAGAGCAGTTCTTC. Its protein is CASSQEGGQSREQFF.

This clone was observed a few times. The J gene is TRBJ1-2, the V gene TRBV30; TRBD1 matches at 9 bases. The CDR3 consists of 15 residues. Trimming cost V 1 base and J 7 bases; bases outside gene matches: 10. Germline-derived CDR1 and CDR2 are GTSNPN and SVGIG (reference sequence). The CDR3, as DNA: TGTGCCTGGAGTGAAAACAGGGGGCAAGTCGGTGGCTACACCTTC. This translates into CAWSENRGQVGGYTF.

This clone has more than one count but fewer than ten. V is TRBV6-1 and J is TRBJ1-5; D might be TRBD1 (5 bases). CDR3 size: 13 residues. Deletions cut 7 bases from V and 0 bases from J, with 7 bases between. Germline V lookup: CDR1 MNHNS, CDR2 SASEGT. DNA of the CDR3: TGTGCCAGCAACGGACATAGCAATCAGCCCCAGCATTTT. It yields the protein CASNGHSNQPQHF.

CDR3 sequence: CASSYSRGALGSPLHF. The CDR3 DNA reads as TGTGCCAGCAGTTACTCGCGGGGGGCGCTTGGTTCACCCCTCCACTTT. The chain carries TRBV6-5 and TRBJ1-6; maybe TRBD1 (6 bases). Trimming cost V 0 bases and J 9 bases, with 15 bases left between them. CDR1 is MNHEY, CDR2 SVGAGI, per germline. This CDR3 has 16 amino acids.

There are many counts of this clone. The chain uses TRBV19 and TRBJ2-1; TRBD2 might be the D (6 bases). This CDR3 spans 13 amino acids. The V gene lost 5 bases and the J gene lost 7 bases, with 12 bases spanning the gap. Germline V CDR1 and CDR2: LNHDA, SQIVND (reference sequence). The CDR3 is CASSAGGANEQFF. The CDR3 DNA reads as TGTGCCAGTAGTGCAGGAGGGGCTAATGAGCAGTTCTTC.

The chain joins TRBV2 to TRBJ2-5; 14 positions match TRBD2. V trimming: 6 bases; J trimming: 2 bases; junction bases outside the gene matches: 5. This CDR3 spans 16 amino acids. CDR1 SNHLY and CDR2 FYNNEI come from the germline V gene. CDR3 bases: TGTGCCAGCAGGGGGGGACTAGCGGGGGATCAAGAGACCCAGTACTTC. This sequence encodes CASRGGLAGDQETQYF.

This clone occurred a few times. CDR3 DNA: TGCGCCAGCAGCCTCAGGGGCGACGTGGGAGCTTTCTTT. Encoded protein: CASSLRGDVGAFF. The V gene is TRBV5-1, the J gene TRBJ1-1, with a possible D match to TRBD1 (6 bases). Trimming shortened V by 4 bases and J by 10 bases, and 17 bases separated the two germline ends. This CDR3 has 13 residues. Germline V lookup: CDR1 SGHRS, CDR2 YFSETQ.

This clone was found many times. The chain has TRBV2 and TRBJ1-5; the D is unclear. Germline values: CDR1 SNHLY, CDR2 FYNNEI. Trimming pared 7 bases from V and 5 bases from J, leaving 12 bases between. The CDR3 is made up of 13 amino acids. The CDR3 loop is CASMNPGDQPQHF. CDR3 DNA sequence: TGTGCCAGCATGAATCCAGGTGATCAGCCCCAGCATTTT. Drawing the rest from reference TRBV2 and TRBJ1-5, the complete variable domain is EPEVTQTPSHQVTQMGQEVILRCVPISNHLYFYWYRQILGQKVEFLVSFYNNEISEKSEIFDDQFSVERPDGSNFTLKIRSTKLEDSAMYFCASMNPGDQPQHFGDGTRLSIL.

The V gene is TRBV18, the J gene TRBJ2-1, with D possibly being TRBD1 (6 bases). The V gene lost 1 base and the J gene lost 5 bases, with 9 bases spanning the gap. CDR3 length equals 14 residues. Germline V gene data show CDR1 as KGHSH and CDR2 as LQKENI. The CDR3 sequence: CASSPLPGDNEQFF. As DNA, the CDR3 is TGTGCCAGCTCACCACTCCCAGGGGACAATGAGCAGTTCTTC.

This clone came up a few times. The chain is built from TRBV29-1 and TRBJ2-5, with 7 positions matching TRBD1. J lost 4 bases, V lost 4 bases, and 9 bases had no gene match. Germline V gives CDR1 SQVTM, CDR2 ANQGSEA. The CDR3 has 14 amino acids. DNA for the CDR3: TGCAGCGTTGTGGGACAGAGATCGCCAGAGACCCAGTACTTC. It is translated as CSVVGQRSPETQYF. Full variable domain (remainder filled in from reference TRBV29-1 and TRBJ2-5): SAVISQKPSRDICQRGTSLTIQCQVDSQVTMMFWYRQQPGQSLTLIATANQGSEATYESGFVIDKFPISRPNLTFSTLTVSNMSPEDSSIYLCSVVGQRSPETQYFGPGTRLLVL.

This clone was recorded a few times. The chain is built from TRBV4-1 and TRBJ2-5; tentatively, D is TRBD1 (6 bases). CDR3 length: 16 residues. Trimming cost V 5 bases and J 3 bases, with 19 bases left between them. CDR1 and CDR2 from the germline V gene are MGHRA and YSYEKL. The CDR3 nucleotides are TGCGCCAGCAGCAGGAAACTCTCCGCAGGGGAAGAGACCCAGTACTTC. Protein product: CASSRKLSAGEETQYF.

The chain combines TRBV18 with TRBJ2-5; the D is unclear. Per germline, CDR1 KGHSH and CDR2 LQKENI. The CDR3 is 13 residues long. The germline V and J ends were trimmed by 3 bases and 5 bases, with 10 bases remaining between them. The DNA for the CDR3 is TGTGCCAGCTCACCGTCCTCCGGGGAGACCCAGTACTTC. Amino acids: CASSPSSGETQYF.

In this sample, this clone turned up a few times. The chain uses TRBV5-1 and TRBJ2-3, with D unclear. This CDR3 spans 15 amino acids. Looked up from germline, CDR1 is SGHRS and CDR2 is YFSETQ. Trimming left V 1 base short and J 0 bases short, with 9 bases between. Here the CDR3 DNA reads TGCGCCAGCAGCTTGTTCAGCGCCAGCACAGATACGCAGTATTTT. As protein: CASSLFSASTDTQYF. Full variable domain (missing parts from reference TRBV5-1 and TRBJ2-3): KAGVTQTPRYLIKTRGQQVTLSCSPISGHRSVSWYQQTPGQGLQFLFEYFSETQRNKGNFPGRFSGRQFSNSRSEMNVSTLELGDSALYLCASSLFSASTDTQYFGPGTRLTVL.

This clone was counted a few times. The V call is TRBV11-2, the J call TRBJ2-2, with 7 bases lining up with TRBD1. Trimming at V came to 5 bases and at J to 4 bases, leaving 7 bases not matched to a gene. CDR1 is SGHAT and CDR2 is FQNNGV in the germline V gene. The CDR3 runs to 15 residues. CDR3 loop: CASSPWDRFTGELFF. The CDR3 coding sequence is TGTGCCAGCAGCCCATGGGACAGATTCACCGGGGAGCTGTTTTTT.

V is TRBV4-3 and J is TRBJ1-1; TRBD1 might be the D (5 bases). The V end lost 3 bases, the J end lost 8 bases, and 16 bases lay between the germline ends. Germline assignment: CDR1 LGHNA and CDR2 YSLEER. The CDR3 consists of 14 residues. CDR3 nucleotide sequence: TGCGCCAGCAGCCAGGGGCCTGGGGGGACCGAAGCTTTCTTT. Its translation is CASSQGPGGTEAFF.

This clone was detected only a few times. The chain is built from TRBV11-3 and TRBJ2-2; perhaps TRBD1 as D (7 bases). CDR1 and CDR2 from the germline V gene are SGHNT and YENEEA. This CDR3 has 14 residues. Trimming cost V 3 bases and J 7 bases, with 12 bases left between them. The CDR3 is CASSFTGEVGELFF. CDR3 sequence (DNA): TGTGCCAGCAGCTTTACAGGGGAGGTCGGGGAGCTGTTTTTT.

This clone was seen many times. V is TRBV30 and J is TRBJ2-7; D is ambiguous. Germline values: CDR1 GTSNPN, CDR2 SVGIG (reference sequence). The CDR3 extends over 13 amino acids. V was cut by 2 bases and J by 6 bases, with 14 bases left in between. In DNA form, the CDR3 reads TGTGCCTGGAGTAAGCGTCTTCGTCCCGAGCAGTACTTC. It specifies CAWSKRLRPEQYF.

This clone occurred a few times. The V and J genes are TRBV29-1 and TRBJ2-3; TRBD2 agrees at 8 bases. The V and J ends lost 5 bases and 4 bases, in that order; junction bases with no gene match: 17. CDR3 length: 17 residues. Germline CDR1 reads SQVTM; CDR2 reads ANQGSEA. The CDR3 sequence: CSVTFPLGTRKADTQYF. The CDR3 nucleotides read TGCAGCGTTACTTTCCCGCTAGGGACTAGGAAGGCAGATACGCAGTATTTT.

This clone was observed a handful of times. The rearrangement joins TRBV5-1 to TRBJ2-1; D perhaps matches TRBD1 (5 bases). CDR3 length: 13 amino acids. V lost 4 bases and J lost 9, with 14 bases in between. Looked up from germline, CDR1 is SGHRS and CDR2 is YFSETQ. The CDR3 DNA reads TGCGCCAGCAGCATCCAGACAGATAGTGAGCAGTTCTTC. Encoded protein: CASSIQTDSEQFF.

This clone was observed a few times. DNA for the CDR3: TGCGCCAGCAGACCCCAGGGAACAAGCACAGATACGCAGTATTTT. It encodes CASRPQGTSTDTQYF. This chain uses TRBV4-1 with TRBJ2-3; D may be TRBD1 (5 bases). Trimming pared 6 bases from V and 0 bases from J, leaving 13 bases between. The length of the CDR3 is 15 residues. Germline CDR1 is MGHRA and CDR2 is YSYEKL.

This clone has more than one count but fewer than ten. The chain is built from TRBV7-9 and TRBJ2-3; D is possibly TRBD2 (6 bases). The CDR3 has 15 residues. V was shortened by 3 bases and J by 0 bases, with 10 bases between the two germline ends. From germline, CDR1 is SEHNR and CDR2 FQNEAQ (reference sequence). In nucleotides, the CDR3 is TGTGCCAGCAGCTTTCGGGGGTATAGCACAGATACGCAGTATTTT. It is translated as CASSFRGYSTDTQYF.

Note on this clone: At the DNA level, this CDR3 is encoded by other sequences in the same sample as well. The V and J genes are TRBV7-2 and TRBJ2-3, with a weak D call TRBD1 (5 bases). Germline lookup yields CDR1 SGHTA and CDR2 FQGNSA. The V end was cut by 1 base, the J end by 5 bases, with 10 bases between. The CDR3 contains 14 residues. CDR3 nucleotides: TGTGCCAGCAGCTTAGGAGACAGCCGAGATACGCAGTATTTT. This encodes CASSLGDSRDTQYF. Filled out from reference TRBV7-2 and TRBJ2-3, the complete variable domain reads GAGVSQSPSNKVTEKGKDVELRCDPISGHTALYWYRQSLGQGLEFLIYFQGNSAPDKSGLPSDRFSAERTGGSVSTLTIQRTQQEDSAVYLCASSLGDSRDTQYFGPGTRLTVL.

This clone was seen only a few times. The chain is built from TRBV27 and TRBJ2-2; D uncertain. CDR3 length equals 13 residues. The ends were cut back, 3 bases at V and 6 bases at J, with 8 bases in the middle. Germline V CDR1 and CDR2: MNHEY, SMNVEV (reference sequence). The CDR3 nucleotides are TGTGCCAGCAGTTTCACAGAGTCCGGGGAGCTGTTTTTT. This encodes CASSFTESGELFF.